This T cell receptor (beta chain) was documented in a study of blood T cell repertoires in COVID-19 (dated by TCRdb to the early 2020s). Turning to the overall study: Samples covering the acute and convalescent phases of COVID-19 were provided by collaborators in the United States, Italy and Spain. A freely available public database, intended as a resource for researchers studying the immune response to SARS-CoV-2, is where the repertoires were released. Sample metadata almost always included a de-identified subject ID, COVID-19 status, age in years and sex. Where available, HLA class I and class II types were obtained from metadata supplied by the sample provider rather than from assay-based typing. The prospective study material was composed of cDNA or gDNA derived from T cells, B-cell-depleted T cells, or PBMCs. Subjects who had been exposed to COVID-19, were actively infected with it, or had recovered from it provided the deeply sampled blood TCRbeta repertoires that made up the dataset. Samples came from the ongoing ImmuneRACE study (first 160 participants) plus 1,254 subjects from 6 global collaborators.

The CDR3 covers 15 residues, taking in both the cysteine and the phenylalanine. The DNA shown is the 45-base CDR3, in frame from base 1. As encoded in the germline V gene, CDR1 is SGDLS while CDR2 is YYNGEE. V is trimmed back by 0 bases and J by 2 bases, and the junction contains 3 bases that no gene match accounts for. Whole blood was collected in K2EDTA tubes by collaborating institutions according to the institutions' own protocols. For TCRbeta analysis, collaborators shipped samples in one of three forms: frozen whole blood, isolated PBMCs, or DNA extracted from either of those sample types. In regard to this clone: Its cognate antigen has yet to be identified. No much larger clonotype is one base removed from it; base qualities were not supplied.

TCRbeta CDR3 regions were amplified from genomic DNA using the immunoSEQ Assay, a bias-controlled multiplex PCR. Per the authors' processing: Within the assay, amplification of reference gene primers was used to estimate how many nucleated cells each sample contained. To quantify the absolute abundance of each unique TCRbeta CDR3 rearrangement, sequence reads were collapsed and filtered. For each sample, productive Simpson clonality was calculated as the square root of Simpson's diversity index across productive rearrangements. The source is immuneACCESS, and TCRdb retained only in-frame sequences with V and J called. Part of the clones is not carried over; for the studies checked, unresolved V genes explain less than half of this, and the remainder is unexplained. D and trimming come from the DNA, and the V and J calls and clone size come from that table. The sample yields 79,000 or so clones; 85% to 90% were counted once. The ten top clones hold 1.1% of the sample.

Overall study results and their limits: The amount of clinical and demographic metadata varied by source and participant and was provided uncurated.

The sequence derives from a human donor in a cohort sampled during active COVID-19. This receptor chain uses TRBV9 and TRBJ2-3, with TRBD1 identical over 7 junction bases. The sequencing sample was made of peripheral blood. At the DNA level, the sequence is TGTGCCAGCAGCGTAGGCGGACAGGCCACAGATACGCAGTATTTT. Protein translation: CASSVGGQATDTQYF. With the portions outside the CDR3 filled from the reference TRBV9 and TRBJ2-3 genes, the complete variable region becomes DSGVTQTPKHLITATGQRVTLRCSPRSGDLSVYWYQQSLDQGLQFLIQYYNGEERAKGNILERFSAQQFPDLHSELNLSSLELGDSALYFCASSVGGQATDTQYFGPGTRLTVL.